This T cell receptor (beta chain) was identified in a study of memory CD4+ T cells and cytomegalovirus serostatus. Study in general: Healthy Belgian adult donors included about 10 CMV-positive and more than 20 CMV-negative people. Study conclusions and caveats: Suggested: most of the CMV-linked TCR signature lies in CD4+ memory cells. CMV serostatus prediction reached median AUC 0.95, or 0.91 with US-trained model.

Note on this clone: Its target is not known.

TCRdb keeps only in-frame clones here, not all; method: immunoSEQ multiplex PCR. Counted here are roughly 48,000 clones, around four fifths occurring once; the ten biggest clones make up 1.5% to 2.5%. The sort gate was single viable CD3+CD4+CD8-CD45RO+ cells for memory CD4+ T cells. Sequenced sample: memory CD4+ T cells from blood. This clonotype was obtained from an adult in good health and CMV-seropositive.

The CDR3 region is CASSSGLAGALSYEQYF. For the CDR3, the DNA is TGTGCCAGCAGCTCGGGACTAGCGGGGGCTTTATCCTACGAGCAGTACTTC. This chain joins TRBV7-2 and TRBJ2-7; 14 positions match TRBD2. CDR3 length: 17 residues. CDR1 and CDR2 from the germline V gene are SGHTA and FQGNSA. J lost 1 base, V lost 4 bases, and 6 bases had no gene match.